What follows are 14 T cell receptor beta chains derived from one specimen sequenced in a study of sequential checkpoint blockade in melanoma. The sample's treatment: randomized to nivolumab then ipilimumab (arm A) or the reverse (arm B). TCRdb's copy holds only in-frame clones and misses some; the assay was immunoSEQ multiplex PCR. Of some 32,000 clones listed, roughly 84% are singletons. The specimen was CD8+ T cells sorted from blood (inferred from file names), collected from a patient given nivolumab and ipilimumab in sequence. Receptors were obtained from a human donor with melanoma.

This chain connects TRBV5-6 to TRBJ2-7; unclear D gene. The CDR3 loop spans 13 amino acids. Trimming cost V 4 bases and J 3 bases, with 11 bases left between them. Germline lookup yields CDR1 SGHDT and CDR2 YYEEEE. This chain's CDR3 is CASSLEQFYEQYF. In nucleotides, the CDR3 is TGTGCCAGCAGCCTTGAACAGTTCTACGAGCAGTACTTC.

This clone showed up just a few times. Other DNA sequences of this sample code for an identical CDR3. V is TRBV30 and J is TRBJ1-1; no clear D. CDR1 is GTSNPN, CDR2 SVGIG, per germline (reference sequence). CDR3 length: 11 residues. The V end lost 0 bases, the J end lost 6 bases, and 5 bases lay between the germline ends. The CDR3 is CAWSVLSEAFF. CDR3 DNA sequence: TGTGCCTGGAGTGTCCTTTCTGAAGCTTTCTTT.

The chain uses TRBV30 and TRBJ2-7; D is uncertain. Germline assignment: CDR1 GTSNPN and CDR2 SVGIG (reference sequence). V was shortened by 0 bases and J by 6 bases, with 12 bases between the two germline ends. The CDR3 contains 13 residues. The CDR3 is CAWSVVTLGEQYF. CDR3 coding DNA: TGTGCCTGGAGTGTAGTGACCCTAGGCGAGCAGTACTTC.

The V gene is TRBV30, the J gene TRBJ1-1, with D unresolved. The germline CDR1 and CDR2 sequences are GTSNPN and SVGIG (reference sequence). The CDR3 is 11 residues long. Trimming took 3 bases from V and 1 from J, leaving 3 bases between them. CDR3 DNA sequence: TGTGCCTGGAGGAGGAACACTGAAGCTTTCTTT. Translation: CAWRRNTEAFF.

The chain uses TRBV13 and TRBJ1-2; weak D call: TRBD1 (5 bases). With 6 bases removed from V and 3 bases from J, the gap between germline ends came to 11 bases. Looked up from germline, CDR1 is PRHDT and CDR2 is FYEKMQ (reference sequence). This CDR3 has 13 residues. The CDR3 here is CASRPGQDYGYTF. DNA for the CDR3: TGTGCCAGCAGACCCGGACAAGACTATGGCTACACCTTC.

The gene calls are TRBV28 and TRBJ2-7; the D is unclear. Per germline, CDR1 MDHEN and CDR2 SYDVKM. The CDR3 spans 11 residues. Trimming took off 3 bases at V and 6 bases at J, with 6 bases between the two ends. The CDR3 DNA reads TGTGCCAGCAGTTTCGAGTTCGAGCAGTACTTC. Protein product: CASSFEFEQYF.

Comments on this clone: One end of the junction does not line up with germline, which may come from a read error. The DNA of the CDR3 is TGTGCCGGCAGCTTGGCCTTCTCCTACGAGCAGTACTTC. Encoded protein: CAGSLAFSYEQYF. The chain employs TRBV5-6 and TRBJ2-7, with D unresolved. CDR1 SGHDT and CDR2 YYEEEE come from the germline V gene. The CDR3 sequence is 13 residues long.

CDR3 in DNA: TGTGCCAGCAGCTCCCCCAACGTAGACAGGACAGCTCAGTACTTC. This translates into CASSSPNVDRTAQYF. The chain links TRBV7-9 to TRBJ2-4; D might be TRBD1 (6 bases). The CDR3 covers 15 residues. V gave up 4 bases and J gave up 12 bases, with 22 bases separating them. The V gene's germline CDR1 is SEHNR and CDR2 FQNEAQ (reference sequence).

The gene calls are TRBV5-5 and TRBJ2-7, with TRBD1 matching over 7 bases. The CDR3 length is 15 residues. Looked up from germline, CDR1 is SGHKS and CDR2 is YYEKEE (reference sequence). Trimming at V came to 4 bases and at J to 0 bases, leaving 7 bases not matched to a gene. The CDR3 spells CASSIRQGNSYEQYF. CDR3 nucleotide sequence: TGTGCCAGCAGCATTCGACAGGGCAACTCCTACGAGCAGTACTTC. Together with reference TRBV5-5 and TRBJ2-7, the CDR3 gives the full variable domain: DAGVTQSPTHLIKTRGQQVTLRCSPISGHKSVSWYQQVLGQGPQFIFQYYEKEERGRGNFPDRFSARQFPNYSSELNVNALLLGDSALYLCASSIRQGNSYEQYFGPGTRLTVT.

V usage is TRBV7-6 and J usage is TRBJ2-7; 11 bases line up with TRBD1. The V segment lost 8 bases and the J segment 7 bases; nucleotides outside the gene matches: 13. Germline assignment: CDR1 SGHVS and CDR2 FNYEAQ. The CDR3 contains 15 residues. CDR3 protein: CASADPGQGAYEQYF. For the CDR3, the DNA is TGTGCCAGCGCTGACCCTGGACAGGGGGCGTATGAGCAGTACTTC.

This clone was picked up a small number of times. The same CDR3 can be traced to other DNA sequences in this sample. The rearrangement links TRBV5-1 to TRBJ2-7; 8 nucleotides match TRBD1. V lost 2 bases to trimming and J lost 6 bases; unmatched junction nucleotides: 7. Germline V lookup: CDR1 SGHRS, CDR2 YFSETQ. This CDR3 comprises 14 residues. CDR3 region: CASSLDRGPVEQYF. CDR3 coding DNA: TGCGCCAGCAGCTTAGACAGGGGTCCAGTCGAGCAGTACTTC.

For this clone: The junction departs from germline at one end; a sequencing error may be responsible. The chain has TRBV2 and TRBJ2-7; TRBD2 matches 8 bases. This CDR3 contains 15 residues. The germline V gene has CDR1 SNHLY and CDR2 FYNNEI. CDR3 region: CVSSEGAGVVYEQYF. The CDR3 nucleotides read TGTGTCAGCAGTGAAGGAGCGGGGGTGGTTTACGAGCAGTACTTC.

The gene calls are TRBV7-3 and TRBJ2-7; maybe TRBD2 (6 bases). This CDR3 has 13 amino acids. Trimming cost V 5 bases and J 4 bases, with 12 bases left between them. CDR1 and CDR2 (germline): SGHTA, FQGTGA. The CDR3 nucleotides are TGTGCCAGCAGCGACGGGACTTCATACGAGCAGTACTTC. Translating gives CASSDGTSYEQYF.

The chain joins TRBV7-9 to TRBJ1-3; tentatively, D is TRBD1 (6 bases). The CDR3 loop spans 14 amino acids. Trimming cost V 5 bases and J 6 bases, with 14 bases left between them. Germline V gene sequence: CDR1 SEHNR, CDR2 FQNEAQ (reference sequence). This CDR3 is CASSPRDRPNTIYF. The DNA for the CDR3 is TGTGCCAGCAGCCCTAGAGACAGGCCAAACACCATATATTTT.